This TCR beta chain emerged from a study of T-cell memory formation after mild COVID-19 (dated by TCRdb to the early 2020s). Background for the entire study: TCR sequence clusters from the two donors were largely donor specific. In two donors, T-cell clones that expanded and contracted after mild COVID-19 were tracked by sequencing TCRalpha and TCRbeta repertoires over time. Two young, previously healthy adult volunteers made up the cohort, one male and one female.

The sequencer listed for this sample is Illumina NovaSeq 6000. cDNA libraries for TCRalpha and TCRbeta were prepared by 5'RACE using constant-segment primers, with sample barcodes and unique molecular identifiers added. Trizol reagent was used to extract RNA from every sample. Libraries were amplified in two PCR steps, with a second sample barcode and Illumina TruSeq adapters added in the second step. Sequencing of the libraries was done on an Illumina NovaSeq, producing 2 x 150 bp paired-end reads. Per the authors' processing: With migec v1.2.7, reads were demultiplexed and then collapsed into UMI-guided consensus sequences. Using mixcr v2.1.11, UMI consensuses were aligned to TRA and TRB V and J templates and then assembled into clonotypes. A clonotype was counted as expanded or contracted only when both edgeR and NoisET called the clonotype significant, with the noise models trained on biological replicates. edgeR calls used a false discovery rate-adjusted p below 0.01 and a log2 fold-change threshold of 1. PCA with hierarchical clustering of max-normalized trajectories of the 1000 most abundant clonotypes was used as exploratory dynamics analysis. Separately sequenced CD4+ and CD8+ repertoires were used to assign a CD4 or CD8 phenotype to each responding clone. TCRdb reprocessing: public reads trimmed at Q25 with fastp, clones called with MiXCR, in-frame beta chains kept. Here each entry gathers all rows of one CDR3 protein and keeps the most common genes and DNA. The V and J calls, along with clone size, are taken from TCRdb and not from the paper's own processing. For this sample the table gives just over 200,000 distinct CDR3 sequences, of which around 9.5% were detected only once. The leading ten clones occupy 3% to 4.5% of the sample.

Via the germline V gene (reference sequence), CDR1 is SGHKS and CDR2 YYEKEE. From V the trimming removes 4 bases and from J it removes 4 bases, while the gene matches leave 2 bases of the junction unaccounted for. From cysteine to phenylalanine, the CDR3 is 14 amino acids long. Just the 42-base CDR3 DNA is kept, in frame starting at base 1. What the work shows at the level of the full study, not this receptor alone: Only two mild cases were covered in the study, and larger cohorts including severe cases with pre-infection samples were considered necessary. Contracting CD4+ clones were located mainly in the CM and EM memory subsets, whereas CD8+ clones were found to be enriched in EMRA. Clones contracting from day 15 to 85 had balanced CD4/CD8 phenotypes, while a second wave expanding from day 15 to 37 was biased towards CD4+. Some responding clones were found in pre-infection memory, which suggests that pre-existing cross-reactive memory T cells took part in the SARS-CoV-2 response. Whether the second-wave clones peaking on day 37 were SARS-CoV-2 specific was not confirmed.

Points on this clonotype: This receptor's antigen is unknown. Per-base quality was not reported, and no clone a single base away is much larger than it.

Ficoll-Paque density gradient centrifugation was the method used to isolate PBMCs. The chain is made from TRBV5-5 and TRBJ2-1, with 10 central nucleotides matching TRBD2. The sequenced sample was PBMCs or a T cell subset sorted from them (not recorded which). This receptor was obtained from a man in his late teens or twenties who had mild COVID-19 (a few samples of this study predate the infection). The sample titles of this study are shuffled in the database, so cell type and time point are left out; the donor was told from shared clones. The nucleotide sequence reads TGTGCCAGCAGCCAAGCGGGGGGGTACAATGAGCAGTTCTTC. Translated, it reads CASSQAGGYNEQFF. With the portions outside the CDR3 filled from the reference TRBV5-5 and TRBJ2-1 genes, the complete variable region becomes DAGVTQSPTHLIKTRGQQVTLRCSPISGHKSVSWYQQVLGQGPQFIFQYYEKEERGRGNFPDRFSARQFPNYSSELNVNALLLGDSALYLCASSQAGGYNEQFFGPGTRLTVL.